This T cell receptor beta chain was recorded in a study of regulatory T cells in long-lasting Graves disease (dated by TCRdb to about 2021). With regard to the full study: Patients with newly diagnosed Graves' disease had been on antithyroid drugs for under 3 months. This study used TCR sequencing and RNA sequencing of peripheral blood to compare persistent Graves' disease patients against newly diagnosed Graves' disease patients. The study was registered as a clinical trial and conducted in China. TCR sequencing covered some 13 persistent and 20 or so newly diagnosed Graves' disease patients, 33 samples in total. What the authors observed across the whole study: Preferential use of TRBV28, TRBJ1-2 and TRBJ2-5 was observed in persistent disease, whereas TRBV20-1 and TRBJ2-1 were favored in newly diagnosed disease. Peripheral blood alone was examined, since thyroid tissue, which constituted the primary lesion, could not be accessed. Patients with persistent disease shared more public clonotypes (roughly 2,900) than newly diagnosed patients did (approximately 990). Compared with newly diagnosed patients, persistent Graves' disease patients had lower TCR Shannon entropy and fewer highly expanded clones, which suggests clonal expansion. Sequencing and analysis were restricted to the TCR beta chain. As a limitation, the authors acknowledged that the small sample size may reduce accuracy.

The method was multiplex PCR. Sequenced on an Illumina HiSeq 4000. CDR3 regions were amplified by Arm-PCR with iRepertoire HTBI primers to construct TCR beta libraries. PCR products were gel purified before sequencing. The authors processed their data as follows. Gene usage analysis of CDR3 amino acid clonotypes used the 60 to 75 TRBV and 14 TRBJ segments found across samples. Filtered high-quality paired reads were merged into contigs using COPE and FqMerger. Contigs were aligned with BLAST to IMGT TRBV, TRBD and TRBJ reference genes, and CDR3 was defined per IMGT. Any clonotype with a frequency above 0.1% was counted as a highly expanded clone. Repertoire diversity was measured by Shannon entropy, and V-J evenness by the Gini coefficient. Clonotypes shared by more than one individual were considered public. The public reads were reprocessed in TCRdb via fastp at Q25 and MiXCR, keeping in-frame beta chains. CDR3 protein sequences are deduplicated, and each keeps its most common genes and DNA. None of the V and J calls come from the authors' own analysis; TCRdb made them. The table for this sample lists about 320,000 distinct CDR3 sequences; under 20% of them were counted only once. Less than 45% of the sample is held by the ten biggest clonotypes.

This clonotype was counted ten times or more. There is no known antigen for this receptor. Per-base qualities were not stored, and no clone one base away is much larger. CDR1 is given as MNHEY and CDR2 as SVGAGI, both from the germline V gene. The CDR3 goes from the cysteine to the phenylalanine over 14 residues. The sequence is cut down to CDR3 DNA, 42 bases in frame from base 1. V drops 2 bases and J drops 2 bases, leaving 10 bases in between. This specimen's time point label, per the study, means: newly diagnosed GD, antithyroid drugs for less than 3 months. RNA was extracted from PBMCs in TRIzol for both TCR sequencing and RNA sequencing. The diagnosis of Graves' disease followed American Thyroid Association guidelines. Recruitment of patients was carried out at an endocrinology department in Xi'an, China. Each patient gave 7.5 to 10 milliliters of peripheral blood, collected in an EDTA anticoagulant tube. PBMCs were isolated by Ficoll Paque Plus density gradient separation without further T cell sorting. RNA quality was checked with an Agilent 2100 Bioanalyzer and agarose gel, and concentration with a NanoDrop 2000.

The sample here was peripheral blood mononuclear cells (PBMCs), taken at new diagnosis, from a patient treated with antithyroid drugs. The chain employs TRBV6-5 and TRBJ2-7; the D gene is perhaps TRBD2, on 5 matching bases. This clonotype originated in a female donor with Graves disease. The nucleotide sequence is TGTGCCAGCAGTTACCGGGATTTGGCCTACGAGCAGTACTTC. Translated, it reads CASSYRDLAYEQYF.